The rows below give T cell receptor beta chains drawn from one sample of a study of blood T cell repertoires in COVID-19. Profiling relied on immunoSEQ multiplex PCR, and the TCRdb table lists in-frame clones only, not all of them. This table holds 210,000 or so clones, about nine tenths found once. Sequencing input: peripheral blood. These receptor sequences come from a woman aged 40 to 55 with acute or convalescent COVID-19. The CDR3 runs from the conserved cysteine through the conserved F or W. A D gene is named only where the DNA matches it firmly. Some rows have no size entry. The others give once, few or many, or a class for an expanded clone.

d_call	v_call	cdr3_length	clone_size	j_call	cdr3_aa	cdr3_nt
.	TRBV2	12	.	TRBJ1-2	CASRETGTGYTF	TGTGCCAGCAGAGAAACAGGGACGGGCTACACCTTC
.	TRBV5-8	15	.	TRBJ1-2	CASSLLGSNYYGYTF	TGTGCCAGCAGCCTTCTAGGGAGCAACTACTATGGCTACACCTTC
.	TRBV30	13	.	TRBJ1-5	CAWSVRGNQPQHF	TGTGCCTGGAGTGTACGCGGGAATCAGCCCCAGCATTTT
.	TRBV3-1/TRBV3-2	14	.	TRBJ1-2	CASSQPTGRYGYTF	TGTGCCAGCAGCCAACCTACAGGGCGCTATGGCTACACCTTC
.	TRBV3-1/TRBV3-2	14	.	TRBJ1-6	CASRAGVGNSPLHF	TGTGCCAGCAGGGCAGGGGTTGGGAATTCACCCCTCCACTTT
TRBD1	TRBV5-1	15	.	TRBJ1-3	CASSSGQGTVNTIYF	TGCGCCAGCAGCTCGGGACAGGGTACGGTAAACACCATATATTTT
.	TRBV2	14	.	TRBJ1-2	CASSPLGGSYGYTF	TGTGCCAGCAGTCCTCTGGGGGGGTCCTATGGCTACACCTTC
.	TRBV5-6	15	.	TRBJ1-1	CASSLIYRDGTEAFF	TGTGCCAGCAGCTTGATTTATCGGGATGGCACTGAAGCTTTCTTT
.	TRBV6-5	15	few	TRBJ1-6	CASSSTLPYNSPLHF	TGTGCCAGCAGTTCCACCCTACCCTATAATTCACCCCTCCACTTT
.	TRBV7-2	15	.	TRBJ1-3	CASSLGTGSGNTIYF	TGTGCCAGCAGCTTAGGCACCGGCTCTGGAAACACCATATATTTT
.	TRBV3-1/TRBV3-2	12	.	TRBJ1-1	CASSPRGTEAFF	TGTGCCAGCAGCCCCCGGGGGACTGAAGCTTTCTTT
TRBD2	TRBV18	15	.	TRBJ2-1	CASSPQASGYNEQFF	TGTGCCAGCTCACCACAGGCTAGCGGCTACAATGAGCAGTTCTTC